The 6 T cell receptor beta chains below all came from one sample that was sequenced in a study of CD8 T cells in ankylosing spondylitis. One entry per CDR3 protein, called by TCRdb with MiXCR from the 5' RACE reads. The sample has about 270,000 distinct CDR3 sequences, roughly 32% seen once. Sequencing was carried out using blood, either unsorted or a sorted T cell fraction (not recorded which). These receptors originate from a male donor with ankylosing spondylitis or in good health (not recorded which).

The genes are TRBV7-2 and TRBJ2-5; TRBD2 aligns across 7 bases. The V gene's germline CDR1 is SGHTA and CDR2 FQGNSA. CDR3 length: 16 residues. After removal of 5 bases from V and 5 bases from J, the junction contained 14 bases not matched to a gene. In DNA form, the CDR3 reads TGTGCCAGCAGCCGCCGGCGAACTAGCGCCCCGGAGACCCAGTACTTC. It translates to CASSRRRTSAPETQYF. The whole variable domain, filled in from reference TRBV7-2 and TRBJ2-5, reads GAGVSQSPSNKVTEKGKDVELRCDPISGHTALYWYRQSLGQGLEFLIYFQGNSAPDKSGLPSDRFSAERTGGSVSTLTIQRTQQEDSAVYLCASSRRRTSAPETQYFGPGTRLLVL.

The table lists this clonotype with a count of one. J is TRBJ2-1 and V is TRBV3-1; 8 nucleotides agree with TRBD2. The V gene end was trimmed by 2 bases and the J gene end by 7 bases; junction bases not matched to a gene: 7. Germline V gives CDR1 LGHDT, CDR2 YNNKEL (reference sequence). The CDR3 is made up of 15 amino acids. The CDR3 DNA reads TGTGCCAGCAGCCAAACAGTAGCGGGGAATAATGAGCAGTTCTTC. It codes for CASSQTVAGNNEQFF.

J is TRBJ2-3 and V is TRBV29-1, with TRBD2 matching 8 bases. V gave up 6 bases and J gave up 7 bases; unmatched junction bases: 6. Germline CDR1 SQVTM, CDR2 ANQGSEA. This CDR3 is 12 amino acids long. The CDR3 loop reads CSVMTSVNTQYF. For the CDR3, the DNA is TGCAGCGTGATGACTAGCGTGAATACGCAGTATTTT.

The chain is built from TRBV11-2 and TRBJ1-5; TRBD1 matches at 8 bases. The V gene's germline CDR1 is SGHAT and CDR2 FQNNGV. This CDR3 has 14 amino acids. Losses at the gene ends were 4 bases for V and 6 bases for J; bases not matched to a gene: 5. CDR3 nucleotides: TGTGCCAGCAGCTCAGGACAGGGCAGTCAGCCCCAGCATTTT. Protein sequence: CASSSGQGSQPQHF.

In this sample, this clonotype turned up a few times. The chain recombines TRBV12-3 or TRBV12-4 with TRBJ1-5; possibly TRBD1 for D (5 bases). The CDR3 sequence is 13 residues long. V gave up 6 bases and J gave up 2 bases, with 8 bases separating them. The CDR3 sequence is CASSQQGNQPQHF. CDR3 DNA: TGTGCCAGCAGCCAACAGGGCAATCAGCCCCAGCATTTT.

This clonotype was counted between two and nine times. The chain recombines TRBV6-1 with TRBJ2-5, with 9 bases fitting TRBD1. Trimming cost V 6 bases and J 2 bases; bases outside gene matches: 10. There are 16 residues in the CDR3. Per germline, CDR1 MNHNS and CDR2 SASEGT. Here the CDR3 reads CASSPSGTGRQETQYF. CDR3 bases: TGTGCCAGCAGCCCCTCTGGGACAGGGAGGCAAGAGACCCAGTACTTC.